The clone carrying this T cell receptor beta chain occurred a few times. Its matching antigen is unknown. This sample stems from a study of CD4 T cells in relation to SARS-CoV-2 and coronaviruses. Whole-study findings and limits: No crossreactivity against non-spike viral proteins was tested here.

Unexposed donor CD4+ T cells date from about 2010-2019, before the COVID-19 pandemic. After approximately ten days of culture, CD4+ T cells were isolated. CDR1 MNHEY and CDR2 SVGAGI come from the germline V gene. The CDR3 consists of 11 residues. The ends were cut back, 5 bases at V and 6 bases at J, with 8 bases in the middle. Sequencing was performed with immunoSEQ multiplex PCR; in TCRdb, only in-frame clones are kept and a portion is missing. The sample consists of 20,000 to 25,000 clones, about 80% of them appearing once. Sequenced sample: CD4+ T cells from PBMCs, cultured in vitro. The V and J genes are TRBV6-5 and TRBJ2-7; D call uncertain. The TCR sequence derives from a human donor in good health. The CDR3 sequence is CASSRWGEQYF. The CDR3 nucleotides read TGTGCCAGCAGTCGGTGGGGCGAGCAGTACTTC.